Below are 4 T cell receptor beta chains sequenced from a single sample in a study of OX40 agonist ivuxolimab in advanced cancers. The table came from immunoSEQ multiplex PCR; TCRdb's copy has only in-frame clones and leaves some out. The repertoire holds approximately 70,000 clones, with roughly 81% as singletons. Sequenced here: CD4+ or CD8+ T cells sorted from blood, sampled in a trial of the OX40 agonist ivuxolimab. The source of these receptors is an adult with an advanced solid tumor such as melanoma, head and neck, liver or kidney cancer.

DNA for the CDR3: TGTGCCAGCAGACCCCTTGGACAGCCCACAGATACGCAGTATTTT. Translation gives CASRPLGQPTDTQYF. This chain links TRBV6-5 with TRBJ2-3; D is possibly TRBD1 (6 bases). The CDR3 runs to 15 residues. V was trimmed by 6 bases and J by 2 bases, leaving 15 bases between them. Germline V gene lookup returns CDR1 MNHEY and CDR2 SVGAGI.

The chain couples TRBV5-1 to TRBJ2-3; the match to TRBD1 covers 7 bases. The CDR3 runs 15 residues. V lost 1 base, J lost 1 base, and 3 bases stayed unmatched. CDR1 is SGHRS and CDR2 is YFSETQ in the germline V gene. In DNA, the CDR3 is TGCGCCAGCAGCTTGCAAGGGGGCGGCACAGATACGCAGTATTTT. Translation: CASSLQGGGTDTQYF.

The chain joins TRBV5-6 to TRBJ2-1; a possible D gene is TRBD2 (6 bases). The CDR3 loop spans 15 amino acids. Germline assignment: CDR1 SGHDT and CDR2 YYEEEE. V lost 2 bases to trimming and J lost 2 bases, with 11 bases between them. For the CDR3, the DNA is TGTGCCAGCAGCTTTGAGCGGGTGGCCTACAATGAGCAGTTCTTC. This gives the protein CASSFERVAYNEQFF.

CDR3 region: CASSPGWGATYEQYF. CDR3 nucleotides: TGTGCCAGCAGTCCCGGGTGGGGGGCGACCTACGAGCAGTACTTC. The V and J genes are TRBV28 and TRBJ2-7; the D gene could be TRBD1 or TRBD2 (6 bases each). Germline CDR1 and CDR2: MDHEN and SYDVKM. This CDR3 comprises 15 residues. Trimming took off 5 bases at V and 2 bases at J, with 16 bases between the two ends. The full variable domain, rest sourced from reference TRBV28 and TRBJ2-7, is DVKVTQSSRYLVKRTGEKVFLECVQDMDHENMFWYRQDPGLGLRLIYFSYDVKMKEKGDIPEGYSVSREKKERFSLILESASTNQTSMYLCASSPGWGATYEQYFGPGTRLTVT.